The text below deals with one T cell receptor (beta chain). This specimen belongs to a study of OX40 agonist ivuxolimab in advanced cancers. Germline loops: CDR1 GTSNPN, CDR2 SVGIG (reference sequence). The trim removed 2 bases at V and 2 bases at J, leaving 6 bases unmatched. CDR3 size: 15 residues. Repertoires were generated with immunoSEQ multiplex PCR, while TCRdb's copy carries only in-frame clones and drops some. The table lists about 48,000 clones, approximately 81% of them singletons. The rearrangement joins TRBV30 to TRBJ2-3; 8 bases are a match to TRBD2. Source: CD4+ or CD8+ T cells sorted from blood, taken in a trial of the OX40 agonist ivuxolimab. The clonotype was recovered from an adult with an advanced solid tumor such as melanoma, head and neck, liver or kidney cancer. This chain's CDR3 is CAWSLLAEATDTQYF. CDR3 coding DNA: TGTGCCTGGAGTCTACTAGCGGAGGCCACAGATACGCAGTATTTT.